This TCR beta chain is drawn from a study of blood T cell repertoires in COVID-19. V lost 5 bases and J 6 bases, leaving 11 bases between the germline ends. Per germline, CDR1 SQVTM and CDR2 ANQGSEA. This CDR3 has 12 amino acids. The table came from immunoSEQ multiplex PCR; TCRdb's copy has only in-frame clones and leaves some out. The profile shows 150,000 to 170,000 clones, 76% of them singletons. V is TRBV29-1 and J is TRBJ1-5; D might be TRBD1 (6 bases). This TCR derives from a woman of 80 years or more with acute or convalescent COVID-19. The source material was peripheral blood. CDR3 in amino acids: CSVWTAGQPQHF. The DNA of the CDR3 is TGCAGCGTTTGGACAGCAGGTCAGCCCCAGCATTTT.